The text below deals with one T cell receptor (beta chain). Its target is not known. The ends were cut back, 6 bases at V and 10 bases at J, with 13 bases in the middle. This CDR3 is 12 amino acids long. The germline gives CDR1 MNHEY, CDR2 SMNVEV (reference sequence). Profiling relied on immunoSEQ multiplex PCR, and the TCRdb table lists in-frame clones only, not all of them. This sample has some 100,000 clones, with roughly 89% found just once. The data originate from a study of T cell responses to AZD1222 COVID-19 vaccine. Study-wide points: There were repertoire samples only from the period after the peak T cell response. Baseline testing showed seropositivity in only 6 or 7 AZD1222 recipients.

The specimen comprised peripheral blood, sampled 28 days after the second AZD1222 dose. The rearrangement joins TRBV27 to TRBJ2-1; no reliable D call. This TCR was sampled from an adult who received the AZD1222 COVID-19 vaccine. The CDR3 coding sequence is TGTGCCAGCAGGTCTCTCAGCAGGGAGCAGTTCTTC. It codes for CASRSLSREQFF.